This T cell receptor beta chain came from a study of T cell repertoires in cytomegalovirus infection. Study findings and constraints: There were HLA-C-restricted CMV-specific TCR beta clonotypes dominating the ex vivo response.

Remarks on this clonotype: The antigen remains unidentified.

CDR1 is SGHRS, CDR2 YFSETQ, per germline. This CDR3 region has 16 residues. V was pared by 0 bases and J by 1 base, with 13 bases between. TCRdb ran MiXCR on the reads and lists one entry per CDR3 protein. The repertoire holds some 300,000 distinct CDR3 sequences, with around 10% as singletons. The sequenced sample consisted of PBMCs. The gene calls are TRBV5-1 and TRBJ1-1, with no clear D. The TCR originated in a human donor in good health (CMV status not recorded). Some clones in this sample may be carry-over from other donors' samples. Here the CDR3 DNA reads TGCGCCAGCAGCTTGGCCAGGACGGACTCGAACACTGAAGCTTTCTTT. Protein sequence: CASSLARTDSNTEAFF. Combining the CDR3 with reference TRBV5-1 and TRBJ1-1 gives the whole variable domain KAGVTQTPRYLIKTRGQQVTLSCSPISGHRSVSWYQQTPGQGLQFLFEYFSETQRNKGNFPGRFSGRQFSNSRSEMNVSTLELGDSALYLCASSLARTDSNTEAFFGQGTRLTVV.